Sequencing of this T cell receptor (beta chain) was carried out in a study of beta chain features in type 1 diabetes. Comments on this clone: Its target is not known. Within the sample, other DNA sequences also encode this same CDR3.

General study results and limits: The study found moderately but significantly shorter TCRB CDR3s in all four CD4+ subsets of Type 1 diabetes patients.

What was sequenced were expressed TCRB transcripts, since all of the isolated RNA had been reverse transcribed. Only in-frame clones appear in the TCRdb table, and some are missing; sequencing was by immunoSEQ multiplex PCR. This sample has some 700,000 clones, with roughly 12% found just once. The germline gives CDR1 SNHLY, CDR2 FYNNEI. The V end lost 5 bases, the J end lost 0 bases, and 5 bases lay between the germline ends. There are 12 residues in the CDR3. This chain links TRBV2 with TRBJ2-7; no firm D call. The sequencing input was naive CD4+ T cells from blood. This receptor was taken from a man between 18 and 35 years old with type 1 diabetes. CDR3 protein: CASSLSSYEQYF. In DNA, the CDR3 is TGTGCCAGCAGTTTGAGCTCCTACGAGCAGTACTTC.